This T cell receptor (beta chain) is from a study of human T cells and chemical hapten exposure. Turning to the study itself: The use of 2% DPC on about 2 cm by about 2 cm of upper inner arm skin constituted sensitization. Minor pooled library volume differences mainly drove per-sample TCR yield variation.

This clonotype has a handful of counts. Each cDNA molecule in the library carried unique molecular identifiers. One entry per CDR3 protein, called by TCRdb with MiXCR from the RACE reads. Here the sample spans around 260,000 distinct CDR3 sequences, about 9% being singletons. The length of the CDR3 is 16 residues. Germline CDR1 SGHVS, CDR2 FNYEAQ. V was clipped by 1 base and J by 4 bases, with 13 bases between them. Stated time point: pre-sensitization, week 0. Treatment noted: therapeutic diphenylcyclopropenone sensitization with weekly scalp DPC. The chain carries TRBV7-6 and TRBJ2-2, with D maybe TRBD2 (7 bases). This receptor was taken from a woman aged 40 to 50 with alopecia areata. Some clones in this sample may be carry-over from other donors' samples. The starting material was whole blood, obtained in connection with sensitization to the hapten diphenylcyclopropenone (DPC). The CDR3 DNA reads TGTGCCAGCAGCTTAGTAGGGGGGGCGCGCACCGGGGAGCTGTTTTTT. Its protein is CASSLVGGARTGELFF.